These 26 T cell receptor beta chains were all obtained from the same sample, sequenced in a study of PD-1 blockade in classical Hodgkin lymphoma. All the patients suffered relapse after autologous stem cell transplantation, and brentuximab vedotin exposure differed. Sequenced by immunoSEQ multiplex PCR; TCRdb stores in-frame clones only, minus some. The sample yields 11,000 to 15,000 clones, roughly 85% seen once. The sequencing used peripheral blood mononuclear cells (PBMCs), collected at baseline. The receptors stem from a human donor with classical Hodgkin lymphoma.

This clone was counted between two and nine times. The CDR3 coding sequence is TGTGCCAGCAGCGCAGGGTTAGGCTACACCTTC. Protein: CASSAGLGYTF. This chain uses TRBV9 with TRBJ1-2; weak D call: TRBD1 (5 bases). Trimming took off 3 bases at V and 8 bases at J, with 8 bases between the two ends. Germline CDR1 SGDLS, CDR2 YYNGEE. The CDR3 totals 11 residues.

This clone was seen more than once but under ten times. CDR3 loop: CASRGGQGYQPQHF. The CDR3 nucleotides are TGTGCCAGCAGGGGGGGACAGGGCTATCAGCCCCAGCATTTT. This chain links TRBV27 with TRBJ1-5, with 9 bases that match TRBD1. Germline V gives CDR1 MNHEY, CDR2 SMNVEV (reference sequence). CDR3 length: 14 amino acids. J lost 5 bases, V lost 6 bases, and 5 bases had no gene match.

CDR3 in amino acids: CASSYPRPGNTIYF. In DNA form, the CDR3 reads TGTGCCAGCAGTTACCCTCGCCCTGGAAACACCATATATTTT. The genes are TRBV6-5 and TRBJ1-3; the D is unclear. CDR3 length: 14 residues. CDR1 is MNHEY, CDR2 SVGAGI, per germline. The V end lost 2 bases, the J end lost 2 bases, and 7 bases lay between the germline ends.

This clone was counted only a few times. J is TRBJ1-1 and V is TRBV25-1, with a possible D match to TRBD1 (5 bases). V shed 6 bases and J shed 5 bases, with 13 bases lying between them. CDR1 and CDR2 (germline): MGHDK, SYGVNS. This CDR3 is 13 amino acids long. For the CDR3, the DNA is TGTGCCAGCAGGGGGGAGGTTGAGACTGAAGCTTTCTTT. Translation: CASRGEVETEAFF. Full variable domain (remainder filled in from reference TRBV25-1 and TRBJ1-1): EADIYQTPRYLVIGTGKKITLECSQTMGHDKMYWYQQDPGMELHLIHYSYGVNSTEKGDLSSESTVSRIRTEHFPLTLESARPSHTSQYLCASRGEVETEAFFGQGTRLTVV.

This chain connects TRBV29-1 to TRBJ2-7; TRBD2 matches 7 bases. With 2 bases clipped from V and 7 bases from J, the junction kept 8 bases outside the gene matches. CDR3 length equals 13 residues. CDR1 and CDR2 from the germline V gene are SQVTM and ANQGSEA. Here the CDR3 DNA reads TGCAGCGTTGAAACAGGTGGGGGGGTAGAGCAGTACTTC. Its protein product is CSVETGGGVEQYF.

The J gene is TRBJ2-5, the V gene TRBV7-9, with D perhaps matching TRBD2 (7 bases). Germline CDR1 and CDR2: SEHNR and FQNEAQ (reference sequence). V was cut by 4 bases and J by 0 bases, with 12 bases left in between. The CDR3 is made up of 15 amino acids. Written as DNA, the CDR3 is TGTGCCAGCAGCTCACGGGGGGCCGACCAAGAGACCCAGTACTTC. Its protein is CASSSRGADQETQYF.

The rearrangement uses TRBV7-2 and TRBJ2-7; 12 nucleotides line up with TRBD2. CDR1 is SGHTA, CDR2 FQGNSA, per germline. Trimming removed 3 bases from V and 2 bases from J; junction bases left unmatched: 5. This CDR3 is 16 amino acids long. The CDR3 DNA is TGTGCCAGCAGCTTCGCGACTAGCGGGGGAGCCTACGAGCAGTACTTC. It is translated as CASSFATSGGAYEQYF. Full variable domain (rest looked up from reference TRBV7-2 and TRBJ2-7): GAGVSQSPSNKVTEKGKDVELRCDPISGHTALYWYRQSLGQGLEFLIYFQGNSAPDKSGLPSDRFSAERTGGSVSTLTIQRTQQEDSAVYLCASSFATSGGAYEQYFGPGTRLTVT.

J is TRBJ1-6 and V is TRBV11-2; the D is unclear. The CDR3 contains 16 residues. V shed 2 bases and J shed 5 bases, with 13 bases lying between them. CDR1 SGHAT and CDR2 FQNNGV come from the germline V gene. CDR3 bases: TGTGCCAGCAGCTTATTGAGTCGTCCCAATAATTCACCCCTCCACTTT. It specifies CASSLLSRPNNSPLHF.

This rearrangement joins TRBV19 to TRBJ2-2, with D perhaps assigned TRBD1 or TRBD2 (5 bases each). The V end was cut by 6 bases, the J end by 5 bases, with 19 bases between. Germline V gene sequence: CDR1 LNHDA, CDR2 SQIVND (reference sequence). CDR3 size: 16 residues. CDR3 in DNA: TGTGCCAGTAGCCCCGGGGCAGGCTCCCGGACCGGGGAGCTGTTTTTT. The encoded protein is CASSPGAGSRTGELFF.

The CDR3 DNA sequence: TGTGCCATCAGTGAAGAACAGGGCTCCTTAGGTGGCTACACCTTC. Translating gives CAISEEQGSLGGYTF. The chain joins TRBV10-3 to TRBJ1-2; tentatively, D is TRBD1 (6 bases). V was pared by 3 bases and J by 7 bases, with 18 bases between. CDR3 length: 15 amino acids. Germline V gene lookup returns CDR1 ENHRY and CDR2 SYGVKD.

This chain links TRBV28 with TRBJ1-4, with D possibly TRBD1 on 5 matching bases. The CDR3 sequence is 14 residues long. Germline V gives CDR1 MDHEN, CDR2 SYDVKM. Trimming pared 4 bases from V and 2 bases from J, leaving 8 bases between. The CDR3 spells CASSSQGTNEKLFF. The CDR3 coding sequence is TGTGCCAGCAGTTCCCAGGGTACTAATGAAAAACTGTTTTTT. The whole variable domain, filled in from reference TRBV28 and TRBJ1-4, reads DVKVTQSSRYLVKRTGEKVFLECVQDMDHENMFWYRQDPGLGLRLIYFSYDVKMKEKGDIPEGYSVSREKKERFSLILESASTNQTSMYLCASSSQGTNEKLFFGSGTQLSVL.

The genes are TRBV5-5 and TRBJ1-2; D not resolved. Trimming pared 4 bases from V and 0 bases from J, leaving 10 bases between. CDR1 is SGHKS, CDR2 YYEKEE, per germline (reference sequence). The CDR3 totals 14 residues. The CDR3 DNA is TGTGCCAGCAGCCCCCGTTTGACTAACTATGGCTACACCTTC. This encodes CASSPRLTNYGYTF.

This clone is judged medium-sized. This chain links TRBV4-1 with TRBJ1-1; no reliable D call. This CDR3 has 13 amino acids. CDR1 MGHRA and CDR2 YSYEKL come from the germline V gene. Trimming removed 1 base at V and 8 bases at J, with 11 bases between. CDR3 DNA sequence: TGCGCCAGCAGCCAAGCGGAGGGCCTAGAAGCTTTCTTT. Translation: CASSQAEGLEAFF.

This chain links TRBV28 with TRBJ1-3, with D possibly being TRBD1 (5 bases). The length of the CDR3 is 14 residues. Per the germline V gene, CDR1 is MDHEN and CDR2 is SYDVKM. Trimming cost V 4 bases and J 1 base, with 8 bases left between them. The CDR3 sequence is CASSSGTSGNTIYF. The CDR3 DNA is TGTGCCAGCAGTTCCGGGACGTCTGGAAACACCATATATTTT.

This rearrangement joins TRBV5-5 to TRBJ2-5, with D possibly being TRBD2 (5 bases). The V and J ends lost 1 base and 4 bases respectively, with 14 bases between them. CDR3 length: 15 amino acids. Germline V lookup: CDR1 SGHKS, CDR2 YYEKEE (reference sequence). CDR3 coding DNA: TGTGCCAGCAGCTTGACGAGGGCAGGAGCAGAGACCCAGTACTTC. Translation: CASSLTRAGAETQYF. Drawing the rest from reference TRBV5-5 and TRBJ2-5, the complete variable domain is DAGVTQSPTHLIKTRGQQVTLRCSPISGHKSVSWYQQVLGQGPQFIFQYYEKEERGRGNFPDRFSARQFPNYSSELNVNALLLGDSALYLCASSLTRAGAETQYFGPGTRLLVL.

The chain has TRBV9 and TRBJ2-3, with 8 bases aligning to TRBD2. The germline V gene has CDR1 SGDLS and CDR2 YYNGEE. The CDR3 extends over 15 amino acids. The trim removed 3 bases at V and 2 bases at J, leaving 5 bases unmatched. The CDR3 sequence: CASSALAGITDTQYF. Here the CDR3 DNA reads TGTGCCAGCAGCGCTTTAGCGGGGATCACAGATACGCAGTATTTT.

This chain links TRBV2 with TRBJ2-7, with 12 bases lining up with TRBD1. The germline V gene has CDR1 SNHLY and CDR2 FYNNEI. V trimming: 6 bases; J trimming: 6 bases; junction bases outside the gene matches: 3. The CDR3 contains 13 residues. The CDR3 nucleotides read TGTGCCAGCAGGGGACAGGGGGCCAGCGAGCAGTACTTC. Encoded protein: CASRGQGASEQYF. Drawing the rest from reference TRBV2 and TRBJ2-7, the complete variable domain is EPEVTQTPSHQVTQMGQEVILRCVPISNHLYFYWYRQILGQKVEFLVSFYNNEISEKSEIFDDQFSVERPDGSNFTLKIRSTKLEDSAMYFCASRGQGASEQYFGPGTRLTVT.

This chain uses TRBV2 with TRBJ1-2; D not certain. The CDR3 is made up of 8 amino acids. V was cut by 10 bases and J by 10 bases, with 7 bases left in between. Per germline, CDR1 SNHLY and CDR2 FYNNEI. The CDR3 spells CATEPYTF. CDR3 sequence (DNA): TGTGCCACCGAGCCCTACACCTTC.

This clone was detected only once. The rearrangement uses TRBV18 and TRBJ1-3; no firm D call. The CDR3 is 13 residues long. Trimming took off 0 bases at V and 8 bases at J, with 8 bases between the two ends. Germline V lookup: CDR1 KGHSH, CDR2 LQKENI. This chain's CDR3 is CASSPPSGDTIYF. The DNA of the CDR3 is TGTGCCAGCTCACCACCTTCAGGTGACACCATATATTTT.

The chain carries TRBV7-2 and TRBJ1-1, with no clear D. The CDR3 has 14 residues. From germline, CDR1 is SGHTA and CDR2 FQGNSA. V gave up 1 base and J gave up 1 base, with 7 bases separating them. DNA of the CDR3: TGTGCCAGCAGCTTAGTGTCAGCGAACACTGAAGCTTTCTTT. Translation gives CASSLVSANTEAFF.

The chain couples TRBV6-5 to TRBJ2-1; D is possibly TRBD2 (6 bases). The ends were cut back, 0 bases at V and 2 bases at J, with 8 bases in the middle. The CDR3 covers 15 residues. Germline V gene sequence: CDR1 MNHEY, CDR2 SVGAGI. The CDR3 here is CASSYSREAYNEQFF. CDR3 in DNA: TGTGCCAGCAGTTACTCGCGGGAAGCCTACAATGAGCAGTTCTTC.

Remarks on this clone: The sample contains more than one DNA sequence encoding this CDR3. The CDR3 spells CASSPGLNTEAFF. In DNA form, the CDR3 reads TGTGCCAGCTCACCCGGACTGAACACTGAAGCTTTCTTT. The chain uses TRBV18 and TRBJ1-1, with D unresolved. Germline lookup yields CDR1 KGHSH and CDR2 LQKENI. The length of the CDR3 is 13 residues. V gave up 3 bases and J gave up 0 bases, with 5 bases separating them.

This sequence joins TRBV6-5 and TRBJ2-1; TRBD1 aligns across 11 bases. Trimming removed 5 bases from V and 7 bases from J; junction bases left unmatched: 7. The germline gives CDR1 MNHEY, CDR2 SVGAGI. This CDR3 is built from 15 residues. The CDR3 DNA reads as TGTGCCAGCAGTCCGGGGACAGGGGGTCGGAATGAGCAGTTCTTC. Amino acid sequence: CASSPGTGGRNEQFF.

The CDR3 is CASSLDTTTEANYGYTF. The CDR3 DNA reads as TGTGCCAGCAGTTTAGACACTACGACAGAAGCTAACTATGGCTACACCTTC. This chain uses TRBV28 with TRBJ1-2; TRBD1 might be the D (5 bases). Germline CDR1 MDHEN, CDR2 SYDVKM. V was trimmed by 2 bases and J by 0 bases, leaving 16 bases between them. This CDR3 has 17 amino acids.

This clone has just one count. The CDR3 DNA reads TGCAGCGTTGGGGACAGCGTCGGAAAACTGTTTTTT. Translation: CSVGDSVGKLFF. The chain links TRBV29-1 to TRBJ1-4, with 7 bases matching TRBD1. CDR1 is SQVTM, CDR2 ANQGSEA, per germline. The CDR3 length is 12 residues. V trimming: 4 bases; J trimming: 10 bases; junction bases outside the gene matches: 6.

The chain carries TRBV27 and TRBJ1-4; maybe TRBD1 (5 bases). CDR3 length: 18 residues. Trimming left V 2 bases short and J 0 bases short, with 16 bases between. The V gene's germline CDR1 is MNHEY and CDR2 SMNVEV (reference sequence). CDR3 sequence reads: CASSLNGGDFATNEKLFF. In nucleotides, the CDR3 is TGTGCCAGCAGTTTAAATGGGGGGGACTTTGCAACTAATGAAAAACTGTTTTTT. The complete variable domain, with remaining parts taken from reference TRBV27 and TRBJ1-4, reads EAQVTQNPRYLITVTGKKLTVTCSQNMNHEYMSWYRQDPGLGLRQIYYSMNVEVTDKGDVPEGYKVSRKEKRNFPLILESPSPNQTSLYFCASSLNGGDFATNEKLFFGSGTQLSVL.